What follows are 5 T cell receptor beta chains derived from one specimen sequenced in a study of T cell responses to AZD1222 COVID-19 vaccine. This table comes from immunoSEQ multiplex PCR, and its TCRdb copy is limited to in-frame clones, with some not included. The table has 150,000 or so clones, about 91% seen once; the top ten hold 1% to 1.4%. Sample: peripheral blood, taken 28 days after the second AZD1222 dose. The receptors originated from an adult who received the AZD1222 COVID-19 vaccine.

The J gene is TRBJ2-1, the V gene TRBV19, with a possible D match to TRBD1 (6 bases). The CDR3 has 13 residues. The germline V gene encodes CDR1 LNHDA and CDR2 SQIVND (reference sequence). Trimming took 3 bases from V and 3 from J, leaving 6 bases between them. For the CDR3, the DNA is TGTGCCAGTAGTATGGACAGCTACAATGAGCAGTTCTTC. This sequence encodes CASSMDSYNEQFF.

The V gene is TRBV19, the J gene TRBJ1-2; a possible D gene is TRBD1 (5 bases). The germline V and J ends were trimmed by 2 bases and 7 bases, with 8 bases remaining between them. Germline lookup yields CDR1 LNHDA and CDR2 SQIVND (reference sequence). The CDR3 contains 12 residues. Written as DNA, the CDR3 is TGTGCCAGTAGTATACCAGGGTTTGGCTACACCTTC. It yields the protein CASSIPGFGYTF.

The chain carries TRBV10-3 and TRBJ1-5; D might be TRBD1 (6 bases). This CDR3 comprises 14 residues. V was clipped by 6 bases and J by 2 bases, with 11 bases between them. In germline, CDR1 is ENHRY, CDR2 SYGVKD. The CDR3 loop reads CAIRGAGGNQPQHF. The DNA for the CDR3 is TGTGCCATCAGGGGGGCAGGGGGCAATCAGCCCCAGCATTTT.

The chain employs TRBV4-2 and TRBJ1-1, with 10 nucleotides matching TRBD1. Per the germline V gene, CDR1 is LGHNA and CDR2 is YNFKEQ. The J segment lost 5 bases and the V segment lost 2 bases, leaving 11 bases of the junction unmatched. The CDR3 consists of 17 residues. CDR3: CASSQSPGQGVRTEAFF. In DNA form, the CDR3 reads TGTGCCAGCAGCCAATCTCCCGGACAGGGGGTTAGGACTGAAGCTTTCTTT.

The chain has TRBV27 and TRBJ1-2, with 8 positions matching TRBD1. This CDR3 is built from 17 residues. CDR1 and CDR2 (germline): MNHEY, SMNVEV (reference sequence). J was trimmed by 4 bases and V by 5 bases; bases with no gene match: 15. CDR3 region: CASSRGQGVPGSYGYTF. The CDR3, as DNA: TGTGCCAGCAGTCGCGGACAGGGAGTTCCCGGATCCTATGGCTACACCTTC.